Shown below are 30 T cell receptor beta chains from a single sample sequenced in a study of PD-L1 blockade in urothelial cancer. Measured with immunoSEQ multiplex PCR; TCRdb has only the in-frame clones, and not every one. The sample lists 40,000 or so clones, roughly 80% occurring once. The specimen was PBMCs, collected around atezolizumab (anti-PD-L1) treatment. Receptors originate from a man aged 70-80 years with urothelial cancer.

The V and J genes are TRBV2 and TRBJ2-1, with a possible D match to TRBD2 (6 bases). The CDR3 has 13 residues. V was trimmed by 6 bases and J by 14 bases, leaving 20 bases between them. Germline CDR1 reads SNHLY; CDR2 reads FYNNEI. CDR3 region: CASRRTMGPREFF. The CDR3 region has the DNA TGTGCCAGCAGAAGGACTATGGGACCGAGGGAGTTCTTC. Full variable domain (outside the CDR3, taken from reference TRBV2 and TRBJ2-1): EPEVTQTPSHQVTQMGQEVILRCVPISNHLYFYWYRQILGQKVEFLVSFYNNEISEKSEIFDDQFSVERPDGSNFTLKIRSTKLEDSAMYFCASRRTMGPREFFGPGTRLTVL.

The CDR3 loop is CARSGGQVLGYTF. The CDR3 bases are TGTGCCAGATCAGGTGGACAGGTTCTTGGCTACACCTTC. V usage is TRBV2 and J usage is TRBJ1-2, with 7 bases lining up with TRBD1. CDR1 SNHLY and CDR2 FYNNEI come from the germline V gene. The CDR3 contains 13 residues. V lost 9 bases and J lost 7; bases outside the gene matches: 11. The variable domain in full, completed from reference TRBV2 and TRBJ1-2, reads EPEVTQTPSHQVTQMGQEVILRCVPISNHLYFYWYRQILGQKVEFLVSFYNNEISEKSEIFDDQFSVERPDGSNFTLKIRSTKLEDSAMYFCARSGGQVLGYTFGSGTRLTVV.

CDR3 nucleotide sequence: TGTGCCAGCACCCGGGACAGCGGCTCCGGGGAGCTGTTTTTT. Protein: CASTRDSGSGELFF. The V and J genes are TRBV9 and TRBJ2-2; TRBD1 matches 7 bases. The trim removed 6 bases at V and 6 bases at J, leaving 8 bases unmatched. The germline V gene has CDR1 SGDLS and CDR2 YYNGEE. There are 14 residues in the CDR3.

The chain links TRBV5-6 to TRBJ1-1; tentative D call: TRBD1 (6 bases). There are 14 residues in the CDR3. V was clipped by 2 bases and J by 4 bases, with 12 bases between them. Germline values: CDR1 SGHDT, CDR2 YYEEEE. The chain's CDR3 is CASSFQGISTEAFF. As DNA, the CDR3 is TGTGCCAGCAGCTTTCAGGGGATTAGCACTGAAGCTTTCTTT.

This clone was detected only once. The V and J genes are TRBV21-1 and TRBJ1-1; no check of the table's D call, TRBD1, against the DNA was made. TRBV21-1 is listed as a pseudogene. This CDR3 is built from 14 residues. The CDR3 nucleotides are TGTGCCAGCAGCAAGGACAGGGCTCACACTGAAGCTTTCTTT. Its translation is CASSKDRAHTEAFF.

This chain connects TRBV15 to TRBJ2-5, with TRBD2 identical over 7 bases. The CDR3 sequence is 15 residues long. The ends lost 3 bases at V and 5 bases at J; junction bases unmatched: 9. Germline V lookup: CDR1 LNHNV, CDR2 YYDKDF (reference sequence). CDR3 sequence: CATSSGGGTAETQYF. CDR3 DNA sequence: TGTGCCACCAGCAGTGGGGGAGGGACGGCCGAGACCCAGTACTTC.

The chain uses TRBV7-2 and TRBJ2-7; tentatively, D is TRBD1 (6 bases). The germline V gene encodes CDR1 SGHTA and CDR2 FQGNSA. V shed 4 bases and J shed 2 bases, with 6 bases lying between them. The CDR3 runs 12 residues. DNA for the CDR3: TGTGCCAGCAGCTCAGGGGCCTACGAGCAGTACTTC. It yields the protein CASSSGAYEQYF. Supplemented by reference TRBV7-2 and TRBJ2-7, the full variable domain reads GAGVSQSPSNKVTEKGKDVELRCDPISGHTALYWYRQSLGQGLEFLIYFQGNSAPDKSGLPSDRFSAERTGGSVSTLTIQRTQQEDSAVYLCASSSGAYEQYFGPGTRLTVT.

V usage is TRBV7-8 and J usage is TRBJ1-1; possible D gene TRBD1, 5 bases. The CDR3 is made up of 15 amino acids. V was trimmed by 2 bases and J by 0 bases, leaving 10 bases between them. Germline-derived CDR1 and CDR2 are SGHVS and FQNEAQ. CDR3 protein: CASSLWTPMNTEAFF. CDR3 coding DNA: TGTGCCAGCAGCTTATGGACACCGATGAACACTGAAGCTTTCTTT.

This chain joins TRBV19 and TRBJ1-2; D gene uncertain. V dropped 1 base and J dropped 3 bases, with 15 bases sitting between them. Germline assignment: CDR1 LNHDA and CDR2 SQIVND (reference sequence). CDR3 length equals 16 residues. CDR3 region: CASSIGRPGAHYGYTF. The DNA for the CDR3 is TGTGCCAGTAGTATAGGTCGACCAGGCGCCCACTATGGCTACACCTTC.

This clone was counted a single time. The chain uses TRBV4-3 and TRBJ2-1, with D possibly TRBD2 on 5 matching bases. V lost 4 bases and J 1 base, leaving 14 bases between the germline ends. This CDR3 spans 16 amino acids. Germline assignment: CDR1 LGHNA and CDR2 YSLEER. CDR3 sequence (DNA): TGCGCCAGCAGCCGTGGACTCTTGAGGTCCTACAATGAGCAGTTCTTC. It codes for CASSRGLLRSYNEQFF.

A single count supports this clone. The chain links TRBV7-8 to TRBJ2-2, with 9 nucleotides matching TRBD2. With 4 bases clipped from V and 3 bases from J, the junction kept 9 bases outside the gene matches. This CDR3 comprises 17 residues. Germline V gene data show CDR1 as SGHVS and CDR2 as FQNEAQ. The CDR3: CASSSTSGVGYTGELFF. CDR3 DNA sequence: TGTGCCAGCAGCTCGACTAGCGGTGTGGGGTACACCGGGGAGCTGTTTTTT.

The V gene is TRBV27, the J gene TRBJ2-5; tentatively, D is TRBD2 (6 bases). V lost 4 bases and J 5 bases, leaving 17 bases between the germline ends. Germline CDR1 is MNHEY and CDR2 is SMNVEV (reference sequence). This CDR3 has 15 amino acids. CDR3 loop: CASSWFGGAGETQYF. The DNA of the CDR3 is TGTGCCAGCAGTTGGTTCGGGGGTGCCGGGGAGACCCAGTACTTC.

The CDR3 bases are TGTGCCATCAGTGAGTCGAGGGATCAGCCCCAGCATTTT. This encodes CAISESRDQPQHF. The chain carries TRBV10-3 and TRBJ1-5, with unresolved D. Trimming cost V 0 bases and J 5 bases, with 5 bases left between them. CDR1 and CDR2 (germline): ENHRY, SYGVKD. The CDR3 consists of 13 residues.

The chain has TRBV19 and TRBJ2-3, with D maybe TRBD2 (6 bases). The CDR3 has 17 residues. Trimming left V 1 base short and J 0 bases short, with 14 bases between. The germline V gene encodes CDR1 LNHDA and CDR2 SQIVND (reference sequence). The CDR3 reads CASSIGGLAGSTDTQYF. The CDR3 nucleotides are TGTGCCAGTAGTATAGGAGGCCTCGCGGGGAGCACAGATACGCAGTATTTT. The whole variable domain, remainder taken from reference TRBV19 and TRBJ2-3, is DGGITQSPKYLFRKEGQNVTLSCEQNLNHDAMYWYRQDPGQGLRLIYYSQIVNDFQKGDIAEGYSVSREKKESFPLTVTSAQKNPTAFYLCASSIGGLAGSTDTQYFGPGTRLTVL.

J is TRBJ2-3 and V is TRBV7-3, with 7 bases fitting TRBD2. There are 15 residues in the CDR3. The J segment lost 3 bases and the V segment lost 2 bases, leaving 5 bases of the junction unmatched. Germline loops: CDR1 SGHTA, CDR2 FQGTGA. The CDR3 sequence is CASSLAGERTDTQYF. The CDR3 DNA reads TGTGCCAGCAGCTTAGCGGGAGAAAGGACAGATACGCAGTATTTT.

The V gene is TRBV4-3, the J gene TRBJ1-1; D is unresolved. Germline values: CDR1 LGHNA, CDR2 YSLEER. Trimming left V 0 bases short and J 2 bases short, with 25 bases between. The CDR3 is 20 residues long. The CDR3 bases are TGCGCCAGCAGCCAAGATCTTGGGAGTCCCTCGAACCTTTTTAACACTGAAGCTTTCTTT. Translating gives CASSQDLGSPSNLFNTEAFF.

The CDR3, as DNA: TGTGCCAGCAGTTTTTATTTCCCTCCGACTAGCGGGAGTGGAGAGACCCAGTACTTC. Translation: CASSFYFPPTSGSGETQYF. The chain couples TRBV27 to TRBJ2-5; 12 nucleotides line up with TRBD2. Unmatched junction bases numbered 15, after V lost 3 bases and J lost 4 bases. This CDR3 is 19 amino acids long. Looked up from germline, CDR1 is MNHEY and CDR2 is SMNVEV (reference sequence).

The V and J genes are TRBV28 and TRBJ1-1; unclear D gene. The CDR3 runs to 13 residues. Germline values: CDR1 MDHEN, CDR2 SYDVKM. V lost 2 bases and J lost 0, with 4 bases in between. The CDR3 spells CASSLGLNTEAFF. The CDR3 DNA reads as TGTGCCAGCAGTTTAGGGCTGAACACTGAAGCTTTCTTT.

This clone was observed once. This chain joins TRBV5-6 and TRBJ1-3; D might be TRBD1 (5 bases). The CDR3 sequence is 16 residues long. The germline CDR1 and CDR2 sequences are SGHDT and YYEEEE. Trimming removed 4 bases at V and 8 bases at J, with 22 bases between. CDR3 loop: CASSRREGRRGHTIYF. CDR3 nucleotides: TGTGCCAGCAGCCGCCGTGAGGGACGGAGGGGTCACACCATATATTTT.

V and J are TRBV19 and TRBJ1-2, with D tentatively TRBD1 (5 bases). V was pared by 5 bases and J by 4 bases, with 14 bases between. The CDR3 contains 14 residues. The germline V gene has CDR1 LNHDA and CDR2 SQIVND (reference sequence). DNA of the CDR3: TGTGCCAGTAGTCTCTCGACAGAGTCCTATGGCTACACCTTC. Residues: CASSLSTESYGYTF. Together with reference TRBV19 and TRBJ1-2, the CDR3 gives the full variable domain: DGGITQSPKYLFRKEGQNVTLSCEQNLNHDAMYWYRQDPGQGLRLIYYSQIVNDFQKGDIAEGYSVSREKKESFPLTVTSAQKNPTAFYLCASSLSTESYGYTFGSGTRLTVV.

The chain employs TRBV19 and TRBJ2-7; possible D gene TRBD2, 7 bases. V was pared by 6 bases and J by 4 bases, with 31 bases between. Germline V gene data show CDR1 as LNHDA and CDR2 as SQIVND (reference sequence). This CDR3 comprises 19 residues. CDR3 region: CASSEVYSAVLRGGYEQYF. The CDR3, as DNA: TGTGCCAGTAGCGAAGTATACTCAGCAGTGCTTAGGGGGGGATACGAGCAGTACTTC. Full variable domain (missing parts from reference TRBV19 and TRBJ2-7): DGGITQSPKYLFRKEGQNVTLSCEQNLNHDAMYWYRQDPGQGLRLIYYSQIVNDFQKGDIAEGYSVSREKKESFPLTVTSAQKNPTAFYLCASSEVYSAVLRGGYEQYFGPGTRLTVT.

V is TRBV7-8 and J is TRBJ2-3, with a possible D match to TRBD2 (7 bases). This CDR3 has 12 amino acids. Germline values: CDR1 SGHVS, CDR2 FQNEAQ. V was cut by 6 bases and J by 12 bases, with 16 bases left in between. The CDR3 DNA follows: TGTGCCAGCAGATATGGGGGGGGGCGACAGTATTTT. Protein: CASRYGGGRQYF.

The chain couples TRBV14 to TRBJ1-1; D might be TRBD1 (6 bases). The V end lost 2 bases, the J end lost 1 base, and 8 bases lay between the germline ends. The germline gives CDR1 SGHDN, CDR2 FVKESK. The CDR3 consists of 14 residues. In DNA, the CDR3 is TGTGCCAGCAGCCAAACCAGGGGGAACACTGAAGCTTTCTTT. It yields the protein CASSQTRGNTEAFF.

The gene calls are TRBV6-5 and TRBJ1-2; D not certain. V was cut by 6 bases and J by 4 bases, with 15 bases left in between. Looked up from germline, CDR1 is MNHEY and CDR2 is SVGAGI. The CDR3 covers 14 residues. The CDR3 DNA sequence: TGTGCCAGCAGACAGCTACAATTATCCTATGGCTACACCTTC. As protein: CASRQLQLSYGYTF.

This clone was observed once. This chain uses TRBV14 with TRBJ2-7, with D possibly being TRBD2 (6 bases). CDR1 and CDR2 from the germline V gene are SGHDN and FVKESK. CDR3 length: 15 residues. Trimming stripped 0 bases from V and 7 bases from J, with 16 bases between. The DNA for the CDR3 is TGTGCCAGCAGCCAAGATCTGGGGGGAGGACGGGAGCAGTACTTC. This sequence encodes CASSQDLGGGREQYF.

The V and J genes are TRBV7-6 and TRBJ2-5; 10 bases align to TRBD1. Germline V CDR1 and CDR2: SGHVS, FNYEAQ. CDR3 length: 15 residues. J gave up 5 bases and V 5 bases, and 8 bases lay outside the gene matches. CDR3 DNA sequence: TGTGCCAGCAGCGTCCGGACAGGGGGGATTGAGACCCAGTACTTC. It is translated as CASSVRTGGIETQYF. Full variable domain (outside the CDR3, taken from reference TRBV7-6 and TRBJ2-5): GAGVSQSPRYKVTKRGQDVALRCDPISGHVSLYWYRQALGQGPEFLTYFNYEAQQDKSGLPNDRFSAERPEGSISTLTIQRTEQRDSAMYRCASSVRTGGIETQYFGPGTRLLVL.

The chain links TRBV7-9 to TRBJ2-5; the match to TRBD1 covers 9 bases. This CDR3 spans 13 amino acids. The V and J ends lost 0 bases and 14 bases, in that order; junction bases with no gene match: 7. CDR1 and CDR2 (germline): SEHNR, FQNEAQ (reference sequence). In DNA form, the CDR3 reads TGTGCCAGCAGCTTAGCCGGGGACAGGGTTCGATACTTC. Its translation: CASSLAGDRVRYF.

The chain uses TRBV9 and TRBJ2-1, with 7 bases lining up with TRBD2. The CDR3 has 15 residues. The germline gives CDR1 SGDLS, CDR2 YYNGEE. The junction had 11 bases not matched to a gene; V was cut back by 7 bases and J by 4 bases. This CDR3 reads CASGGVGSGYNEQFF. The CDR3 DNA sequence: TGTGCCAGCGGGGGGGTCGGGTCCGGATACAATGAGCAGTTCTTC.

The chain has TRBV11-3 and TRBJ2-7; D may be TRBD1 (5 bases). Per the germline V gene, CDR1 is SGHNT and CDR2 is YENEEA. The CDR3 runs to 13 residues. Trimming cost V 7 bases and J 2 bases, with 12 bases left between them. CDR3 nucleotide sequence: TGTGCCAGCACCCAGGGCCCCACCTACGAGCAGTACTTC. Translated: CASTQGPTYEQYF.

The V call is TRBV7-2, the J call TRBJ2-3; 10 bases fit TRBD2. Trimming cost V 4 bases and J 2 bases; bases outside gene matches: 6. Per germline, CDR1 SGHTA and CDR2 FQGNSA. This CDR3 has 16 residues. The CDR3 coding sequence is TGTGCCAGCAGCTCCGGGACTAGCGAGTTCACAGATACGCAGTATTTT. Its translation: CASSSGTSEFTDTQYF.